Below are 8 T cell receptor beta chains sequenced from a single sample in a study of blood T cells in healthy people across ages. A sample-barcoded 5' primer and a J-beta primer mix were used in a second PCR of roughly 7 to 11 cycles. TCRdb recomputed calls from the 5' RACE reads with MiXCR, one row per CDR3 protein. This sample carries around 500,000 distinct CDR3 sequences, 40% to 55% of them seen once, and the ten largest clones take under 30%. Specimen: blood. Receptors originate from a man older than 75 in good health.

This rearrangement joins TRBV6-2 or TRBV6-3 to TRBJ2-3, with 13 bases fitting TRBD2. Trimming cost V 1 base and J 3 bases; bases outside gene matches: 1. The CDR3 is made up of 16 amino acids. From germline, CDR1 is MNHEY and CDR2 SVGEGT. DNA of the CDR3: TGTGCCAGCAGTTACTGGGGACTAGCGGGGACAGATACGCAGTATTTT. Translating gives CASSYWGLAGTDTQYF.

In its sample, this clonotype was seen a few times. V and J are TRBV12-3 or TRBV12-4 and TRBJ2-5; possible D gene TRBD2, 6 bases. The V gene lost 0 bases and the J gene lost 4 bases, with 9 bases spanning the gap. The CDR3 consists of 14 residues. The CDR3 reads CASSLAWRGETQYF. Here the CDR3 DNA reads TGTGCCAGCAGTTTAGCGTGGCGGGGAGAGACCCAGTACTTC.

Worth noting for this clonotype: This may come from a read error, since a much larger clone is one base off. V and J are TRBV6-6 and TRBJ2-7, with TRBD1 as a possible D gene (6 bases). V lost 7 bases to trimming and J lost 7 bases, with 17 bases between them. In germline, CDR1 is MNHNY, CDR2 SVGAGI (reference sequence). This CDR3 has 13 residues. CDR3 in amino acids: CASKDSSYNEQYF. CDR3 in DNA: TGTGCCAGCAAGGACAGTTCCTACAATGAGCAGTACTTC.

The V call is TRBV7-3, the J call TRBJ2-1, with TRBD1 identical over 9 bases. V lost 5 bases to trimming and J lost 8 bases; unmatched junction nucleotides: 13. Germline V lookup: CDR1 SGHTA, CDR2 FQGTGA. The CDR3 sequence is 16 residues long. This CDR3 is CASSQTGGRATDEQFF. The DNA for the CDR3 is TGTGCCAGCAGCCAGACAGGGGGGAGGGCCACAGATGAGCAGTTCTTC.

The rearrangement joins TRBV2 to TRBJ2-3, with D possibly TRBD2 on 6 matching bases. Per germline, CDR1 SNHLY and CDR2 FYNNEI. Trimming took 4 bases from V and 6 from J, leaving 17 bases between them. This CDR3 has 15 residues. Written as DNA, the CDR3 is TGTGCCAGCAGTGGAGTGAGCAGACTAGGGGATACGCAGTATTTT. The encoded protein is CASSGVSRLGDTQYF.

The chain is built from TRBV5-1 and TRBJ2-7; TRBD1 aligns across 10 bases. Unmatched junction bases numbered 4, after V lost 4 bases and J lost 3 bases. Germline CDR1 and CDR2: SGHRS and YFSETQ. The CDR3 consists of 14 residues. The CDR3 spells CASSGDRGIYEQYF. The CDR3 region has the DNA TGCGCCAGCAGCGGGGACAGGGGTATCTACGAGCAGTACTTC.

On this clonotype itself: With a much larger clone just one base away, this may be a read error. V usage is TRBV13 and J usage is TRBJ2-7; D is possibly TRBD2 (7 bases). The CDR3 has 15 residues. CDR1 and CDR2 from the germline V gene are PRHDT and FYEKMQ (reference sequence). Trimming shortened V by 3 bases and J by 7 bases, and 19 bases separated the two germline ends. The CDR3 region has the DNA TGTGCCAGCAGCTTGGGGGGGGCCTCTTACAATGAGCAGTACTTC. It is translated as CASSLGGASYNEQYF. Together with reference TRBV13 and TRBJ2-7, the CDR3 gives the full variable domain: AAGVIQSPRHLIKEKRETATLKCYPIPRHDTVYWYQQGPGQDPQFLISFYEKMQSDKGSIPDRFSAQQFSDYHSELNMSSLELGDSALYFCASSLGGASYNEQYFGPGTRLTVT.

This rearrangement joins TRBV24-1 to TRBJ1-2, with 7 bases that match TRBD1. V lost 4 bases, J lost 2 bases, and 3 bases stayed unmatched. This CDR3 region has 14 residues. Germline CDR1 reads KGHDR; CDR2 reads SFDVKD. For the CDR3, the DNA is TGTGCCACCAGTGAGGCGGGACAGAACTATGGCTACACCTTC. Its protein product is CATSEAGQNYGYTF.